Described below is a single T cell receptor (beta chain) sequence and its context. This sample was taken from a study of T cells expressing NK-cell markers. Study overall: Within the sequenced cohort of eight donors, seven exhibited HCMV seropositivity and one was seronegative.

As the method of synthesis, 5'RACE template switching with UMIs yielded TCR beta cDNA. TCRdb processed the 5' RACE reads again and assigns one entry to each CDR3 protein, with no DNA. The repertoire table contains roughly 350,000 distinct CDR3 sequences. There are 14 residues in the CDR3. From germline, CDR1 is SGHRS and CDR2 YFSETQ. This clonotype originated in a man between 18 and 69 years old in good health. Sequenced sample: blood T cells: a sorted CD56 or NKG2C T cell subset, CD4+ or CD8+ T cells, or bulk PBMC T cells (not recorded which). This chain joins TRBV5-1 and TRBJ2-7; with no DNA, the TCRdb D assignment of TRBD1 cannot be verified. The CDR3 here is CASSLTGQSYEQYF.